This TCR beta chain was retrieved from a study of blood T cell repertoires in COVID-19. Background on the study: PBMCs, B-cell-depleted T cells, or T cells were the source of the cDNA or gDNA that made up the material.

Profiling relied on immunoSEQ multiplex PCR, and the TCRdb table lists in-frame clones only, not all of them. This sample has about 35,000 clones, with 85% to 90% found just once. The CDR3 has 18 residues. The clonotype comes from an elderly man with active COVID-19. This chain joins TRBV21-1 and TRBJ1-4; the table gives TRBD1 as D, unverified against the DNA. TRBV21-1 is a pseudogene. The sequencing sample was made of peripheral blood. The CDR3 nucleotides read TGTGCCAGCAGCAAAGGATCGTCCTACAGGGGGATCGATGAAAAACTGTTTTTT. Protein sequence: CASSKGSSYRGIDEKLFF.